These T cell receptor beta chains were read from a single sample in a study of T cells expressing NK-cell markers. TCRdb re-called the 5' RACE reads and shows each CDR3 protein once, DNA omitted. The table counts about 120,000 distinct CDR3 sequences; around 18% lies in the top ten. Sequenced sample: blood T cells: a sorted CD56 or NKG2C T cell subset, CD4+ or CD8+ T cells, or bulk PBMC T cells (not recorded which). The receptors derive from a woman aged 18-70 years in good health. Both conserved end residues are part of each CDR3.

V gene	J gene	CDR3 protein
TRBV6-5	TRBJ1-1	CASSYGGFTEAFF
TRBV29-1	TRBJ2-2	CSARQGATGELFF
TRBV4-1	TRBJ1-1	CASSHSQGVTEAFF
TRBV12-3/TRBV12-4	TRBJ2-3	CASSAGQVDTQYF
TRBV5-6	TRBJ2-3	CASSPRRGRDTQYF
TRBV5-1	TRBJ2-3	CASSLTGTSGTDTQYF
TRBV7-9	TRBJ2-1	CASRPTGPLLYNEQFF
TRBV15	TRBJ2-1	CATSTEGRGITYNEQFF
TRBV4-2	TRBJ2-5	CASSPKTSGSLETQYF
TRBV7-8	TRBJ2-3	CASSLPGKPDTQYF
TRBV29-1	TRBJ1-1	CSVEGPTGVAEAFF
TRBV4-3	TRBJ1-4	CASSRVQGMGEKLFF
TRBV9	TRBJ2-3	CASSVTGLAGSDTQYF
TRBV20-1	TRBJ1-2	CSAREFRGYTF
TRBV25-1	TRBJ1-2	CASTLSQVDGYTF
TRBV28	TRBJ1-1	CASSFLGGWDTEAFF
TRBV12-3/TRBV12-4	TRBJ1-2	CASSWALSYGYTF
TRBV9	TRBJ1-1	CASTGSRGGENTEAFF
TRBV7-9	TRBJ2-7	CASSLLTGYEQYF
TRBV6-2/TRBV6-3	TRBJ2-3	CASSRTSETDTQYF
TRBV6-1	TRBJ1-2	CASSPQSGTGAYGYTF
TRBV9	TRBJ2-3	CASSVGGTDGDTQYF
TRBV20-1	TRBJ1-4	CSARDVGRDEKLFF
TRBV20-1	TRBJ1-2	CSARDPRRGRGYTF
TRBV12-3/TRBV12-4	TRBJ2-3	CASSTGGDTQYF
TRBV5-5	TRBJ2-3	CASSLDPAGVRDTQYF
TRBV20-1	TRBJ2-5	CSAFMLLGETQYF
TRBV12-3/TRBV12-4	TRBJ2-5	CASSLTGKETQYF
TRBV20-1	TRBJ2-7	CSASRTAGGPDEQYF
TRBV7-9	TRBJ1-2	CASSLRTDYYGYTF
TRBV20-1	TRBJ2-7	CSARDPAQLSAGAGHDEQYF
TRBV29-1	TRBJ2-2	CSVEGGGTGELFF
TRBV29-1	TRBJ1-2	CSVEDLARGDYGYTF
TRBV4-3	TRBJ2-3	CASSQEGDGPGNTQYF
TRBV19	TRBJ2-1	CASSITGSGHNEQFF
TRBV11-1	TRBJ2-5	CASSFEGGPWETQYF
TRBV28	TRBJ2-7	CASSHNYEQYF
TRBV12-3/TRBV12-4	TRBJ2-3	CASRITSGGFTQYF
TRBV5-5	TRBJ2-4	CASSSGTGGKNIQYF
TRBV20-1	TRBJ2-3	CSARSLLTDTQYF
TRBV12-3/TRBV12-4	TRBJ2-7	CASSLGGRYEQYF
TRBV29-1	TRBJ2-7	CSVVGGRSYEQYF
TRBV6-5	TRBJ2-2	CASSYSGDPDGTGELFF
TRBV20-1	TRBJ2-7	CSASPSSYEQYF
TRBV6-2/TRBV6-3	TRBJ2-7	CASSVGLAGNYEQYF
TRBV20-1	TRBJ2-1	CSARDTEHYNEQFF
TRBV23-1	TRBJ2-5	CASSQSRGDSQGKQETQYF
TRBV6-1	TRBJ2-1	CASRAGLAGYNEQFF
TRBV7-9	TRBJ2-3	CASSLPSGERYTDTQYF
TRBV27	TRBJ2-7	CASSLSPTYEQYF
TRBV27	TRBJ2-7	CASSSGPHHEQYF
TRBV16	TRBJ1-1	CASSLPRGGDTEAFF
TRBV15	TRBJ2-2	CATSRESGQNTGELFF
TRBV7-2	TRBJ2-7	CASSPSAGGAYEQYF
TRBV5-5	TRBJ1-1	CASSWEVTGGKTEAFF